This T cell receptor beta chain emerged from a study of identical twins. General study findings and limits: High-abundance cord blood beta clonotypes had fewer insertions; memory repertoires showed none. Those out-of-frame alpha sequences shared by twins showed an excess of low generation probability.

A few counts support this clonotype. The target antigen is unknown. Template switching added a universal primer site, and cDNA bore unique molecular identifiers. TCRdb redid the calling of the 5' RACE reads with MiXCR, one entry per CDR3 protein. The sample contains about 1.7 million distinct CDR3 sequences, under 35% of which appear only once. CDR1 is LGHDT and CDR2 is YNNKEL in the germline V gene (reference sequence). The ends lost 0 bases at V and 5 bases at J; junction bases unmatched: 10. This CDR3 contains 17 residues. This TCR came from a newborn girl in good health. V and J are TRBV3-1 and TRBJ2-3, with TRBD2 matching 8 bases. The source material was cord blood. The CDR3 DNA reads TGTGCCAGCAGCCAAGATTGGGCCAGCGGGGGCAAAGATACGCAGTATTTT. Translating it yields CASSQDWASGGKDTQYF.